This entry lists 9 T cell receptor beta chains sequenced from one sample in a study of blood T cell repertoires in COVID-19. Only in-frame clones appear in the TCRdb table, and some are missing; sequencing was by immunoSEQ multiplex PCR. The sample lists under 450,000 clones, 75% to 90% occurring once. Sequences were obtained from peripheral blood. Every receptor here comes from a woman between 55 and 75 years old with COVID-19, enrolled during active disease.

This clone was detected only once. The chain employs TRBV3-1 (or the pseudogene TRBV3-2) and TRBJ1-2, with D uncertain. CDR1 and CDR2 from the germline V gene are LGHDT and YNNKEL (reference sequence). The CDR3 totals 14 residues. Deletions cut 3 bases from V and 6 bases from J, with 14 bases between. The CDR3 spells CASSHASGANGYTF. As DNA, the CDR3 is TGTGCCAGCAGCCACGCTTCAGGTGCTAATGGCTACACCTTC.

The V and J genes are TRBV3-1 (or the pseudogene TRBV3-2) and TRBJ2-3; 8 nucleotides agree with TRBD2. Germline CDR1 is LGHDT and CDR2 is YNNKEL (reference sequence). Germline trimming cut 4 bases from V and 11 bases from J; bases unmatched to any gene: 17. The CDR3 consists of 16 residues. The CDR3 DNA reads TGTGCCAGCAGCCCGTCCGGGACTAGGCTATTATACGGGCAGTATTTT. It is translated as CASSPSGTRLLYGQYF.

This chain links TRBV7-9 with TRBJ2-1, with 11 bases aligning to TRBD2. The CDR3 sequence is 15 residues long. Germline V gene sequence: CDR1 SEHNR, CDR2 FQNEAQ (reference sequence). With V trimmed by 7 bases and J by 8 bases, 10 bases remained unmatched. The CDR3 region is CASTFSGGALHEQFF. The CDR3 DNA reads TGTGCCAGCACCTTTAGCGGGGGGGCCCTCCATGAGCAGTTCTTC.

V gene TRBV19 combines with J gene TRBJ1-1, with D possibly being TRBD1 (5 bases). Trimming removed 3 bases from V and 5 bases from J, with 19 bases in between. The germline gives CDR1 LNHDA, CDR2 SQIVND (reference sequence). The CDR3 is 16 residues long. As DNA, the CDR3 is TGTGCCAGTAGTATTGGCCCCTCAGGGCCCTCAACTGAAGCTTTCTTT. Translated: CASSIGPSGPSTEAFF. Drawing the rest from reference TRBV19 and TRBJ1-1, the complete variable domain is DGGITQSPKYLFRKEGQNVTLSCEQNLNHDAMYWYRQDPGQGLRLIYYSQIVNDFQKGDIAEGYSVSREKKESFPLTVTSAQKNPTAFYLCASSIGPSGPSTEAFFGQGTRLTVV.

CDR3 DNA: TGTGCCAGCAGCCCCAGGTGGAGCGGGGGTGGCATTCAGTACTTC. It specifies CASSPRWSGGGIQYF. The chain employs TRBV7-2 and TRBJ2-4; the match to TRBD2 covers 8 bases. J was trimmed by 9 bases and V by 5 bases; bases with no gene match: 12. The CDR3 spans 15 residues. Germline CDR1 is SGHTA and CDR2 is FQGNSA. Supplemented by reference TRBV7-2 and TRBJ2-4, the full variable domain reads GAGVSQSPSNKVTEKGKDVELRCDPISGHTALYWYRQSLGQGLEFLIYFQGNSAPDKSGLPSDRFSAERTGGSVSTLTIQRTQQEDSAVYLCASSPRWSGGGIQYFGAGTRLSVL.

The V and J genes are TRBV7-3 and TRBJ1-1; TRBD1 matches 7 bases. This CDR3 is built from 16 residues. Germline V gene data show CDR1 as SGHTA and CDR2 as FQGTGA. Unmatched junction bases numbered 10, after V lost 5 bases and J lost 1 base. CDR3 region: CASSPRGGQQNTEAFF. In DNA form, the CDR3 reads TGTGCCAGCAGCCCGCGGGGGGGACAGCAGAACACTGAAGCTTTCTTT.

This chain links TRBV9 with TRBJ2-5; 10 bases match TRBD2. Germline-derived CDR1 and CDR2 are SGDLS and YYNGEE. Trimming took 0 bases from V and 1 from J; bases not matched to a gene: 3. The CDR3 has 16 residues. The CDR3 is CASSVGERGGQETQYF. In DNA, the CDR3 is TGTGCCAGCAGCGTAGGGGAGCGGGGGGGCCAAGAGACCCAGTACTTC.

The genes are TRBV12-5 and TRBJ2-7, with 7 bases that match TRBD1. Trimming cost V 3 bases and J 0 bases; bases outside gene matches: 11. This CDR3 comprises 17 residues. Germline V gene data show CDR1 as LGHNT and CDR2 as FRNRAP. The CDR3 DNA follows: TGTGCTAGTGGTTTCTTTAAAGGGACAGCGAGCTCCTACGAGCAGTACTTC. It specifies CASGFFKGTASSYEQYF.

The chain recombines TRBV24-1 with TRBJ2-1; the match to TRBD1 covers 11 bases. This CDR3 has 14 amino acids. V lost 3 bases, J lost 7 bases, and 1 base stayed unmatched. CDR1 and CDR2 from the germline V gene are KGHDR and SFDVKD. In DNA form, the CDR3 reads TGTGCCACCAGTGATGGGGACAGGGGGAATGAGCAGTTCTTC. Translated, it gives CATSDGDRGNEQFF.